The 5 T cell receptor beta chains listed next were all sequenced from one sample in a study of cytomegalovirus exposure and HLA in healthy donors. Amplification used 60 Vbeta primers and 13 Jbeta primers. Sequenced by immunoSEQ multiplex PCR; TCRdb stores in-frame clones only, minus some. The table includes some 110,000 clones, about 70% detected once. Sequences were obtained from PBMCs. The source is a woman aged 50 to 65 in good health and CMV-seropositive.

This clone was detected only a few times. The chain carries TRBV2 and TRBJ1-3; D not resolved. V lost 5 bases, J lost 4 bases, and 3 bases lay in between. This CDR3 region has 11 residues. Germline CDR1 SNHLY, CDR2 FYNNEI. CDR3 bases: TGTGCCAGCAGTACAGGAAACACCATATATTTT. Translated, it gives CASSTGNTIYF.

V and J are TRBV7-2 and TRBJ1-3, with 8 bases fitting TRBD1. The CDR3 is 15 amino acids. CDR1 is SGHTA, CDR2 FQGNSA, per germline. V was clipped by 3 bases and J by 0 bases; unmatched bases: 1. The CDR3 DNA sequence: TGTGCCAGCAGCTTTACAGGGGGCTCTGGAAACACCATATATTTT. Amino acid sequence: CASSFTGGSGNTIYF.

The rearrangement uses TRBV7-2 and TRBJ2-5; TRBD1 aligns across 8 bases. The J segment lost 3 bases and the V segment lost 5 bases, leaving 5 bases of the junction unmatched. Germline V gene data show CDR1 as SGHTA and CDR2 as FQGNSA. The CDR3 spans 14 residues. The CDR3 DNA follows: TGTGCCAGCAGCCAGACAGGGGAAAAAGAGACCCAGTACTTC. Its protein is CASSQTGEKETQYF.

The rearrangement links TRBV12-2 to TRBJ1-1; the D segment call TRBD1 is taken from the table without a DNA check. TRBV12-2 is designated a pseudogene. CDR3 length: 16 amino acids. The CDR3, as DNA: TGTGCAAGTCGCTTAGACCAGGACAGGGGGGTAGGTGAAGCTTTCTTT. This codes for CASRLDQDRGVGEAFF.

This rearrangement joins TRBV9 to TRBJ1-1; weak D call: TRBD1 (5 bases). Trimming pared 1 base from V and 1 base from J, leaving 5 bases between. The V gene's germline CDR1 is SGDLS and CDR2 YYNGEE. The CDR3 runs 13 residues. The CDR3 DNA sequence: TGTGCCAGCAGCGTAACAGGGAACACTGAAGCTTTCTTT. Its translation is CASSVTGNTEAFF.